A single TCR beta chain is shown here with its context. Libraries were prepared by immunoSEQ multiplex PCR; TCRdb keeps only in-frame clonotypes and omits some of them. The profile shows about 220,000 clones, 80% to 90% of them singletons. The data were obtained in a study of blood T cell repertoires in COVID-19. Whole-study context: T cells, B-cell-depleted T cells, or PBMCs supplied cDNA or gDNA.

Per germline, CDR1 MNHEY and CDR2 SMNVEV (reference sequence). Trimming cost V 5 bases and J 5 bases, with 13 bases left between them. The CDR3 contains 13 residues. This TCR was sampled from a man aged 30 to 45 who had recovered from COVID-19. Sequencing was performed on peripheral blood. The V gene is TRBV27, the J gene TRBJ2-7; TRBD2 is a possible D gene (5 bases). CDR3 sequence reads: CASSVRGFNEQYF. CDR3 nucleotide sequence: TGTGCCAGCAGTGTTCGAGGGTTCAACGAGCAGTACTTC.